These 9 T cell receptor beta chains originate from one sample sequenced in a study of cytomegalovirus exposure and HLA in healthy donors. This PCR relied on a set of 60 Vbeta primers and 13 Jbeta primers. Profiling relied on immunoSEQ multiplex PCR, and the TCRdb table lists in-frame clones only, not all of them. The repertoire holds about 200,000 clones, with around 88% as singletons. The sequencing input was PBMCs. The receptors come from a woman aged 25-40 years in good health and CMV-seronegative.

The V and J genes are TRBV19 and TRBJ2-3, with D possibly TRBD1 on 6 matching bases. The CDR3 sequence is 15 residues long. V lost 5 bases and J 0 bases, leaving 12 bases between the germline ends. In germline, CDR1 is LNHDA, CDR2 SQIVND (reference sequence). The DNA for the CDR3 is TGTGCCAGTAGTCCAGGGGACACGAGCACAGATACGCAGTATTTT. Its translation is CASSPGDTSTDTQYF. The whole variable domain, remainder taken from reference TRBV19 and TRBJ2-3, is DGGITQSPKYLFRKEGQNVTLSCEQNLNHDAMYWYRQDPGQGLRLIYYSQIVNDFQKGDIAEGYSVSREKKESFPLTVTSAQKNPTAFYLCASSPGDTSTDTQYFGPGTRLTVL.

The rearrangement uses TRBV29-1 and TRBJ2-7; maybe TRBD1 (6 bases). In germline, CDR1 is SQVTM, CDR2 ANQGSEA. This CDR3 is 12 amino acids long. V lost 6 bases, J lost 1 base, and 10 bases lay in between. CDR3 DNA sequence: TGCAGCGTAAAAGGACAGTCCTACGAGCAGTACTTC. Protein: CSVKGQSYEQYF.

CDR3 DNA sequence: TGTGCCAGCAGTTCCCGGGACAGGGGCTCCTACAATGAGCAGTTCTTC. As protein: CASSSRDRGSYNEQFF. The chain carries TRBV27 and TRBJ2-1; 10 bases align to TRBD1. The CDR3 has 16 amino acids. CDR1 MNHEY and CDR2 SMNVEV come from the germline V gene (reference sequence). Trimming at V came to 4 bases and at J to 0 bases, leaving 3 bases not matched to a gene.

The chain links TRBV5-1 to TRBJ1-5; D is unclear. Trimming cost V 0 bases and J 1 base, with 8 bases left between them. Germline lookup yields CDR1 SGHRS and CDR2 YFSETQ. This CDR3 has 15 amino acids. CDR3 nucleotides: TGCGCCAGCAGCTTGGACGTGGGCAGCAATCAGCCCCAGCATTTT. Encoded protein: CASSLDVGSNQPQHF.

The chain uses TRBV2 and TRBJ2-7; no clear D. CDR1 is SNHLY and CDR2 is FYNNEI in the germline V gene. Trimming removed 1 base from V and 1 base from J, with 11 bases in between. CDR3 length: 15 residues. DNA for the CDR3: TGTGCCAGCAGTGAAGTTCCAGACTTTTCCTACGAGCAGTACTTC. Amino acids: CASSEVPDFSYEQYF. The entire variable domain, with the rest obtained from reference TRBV2 and TRBJ2-7, is as follows: EPEVTQTPSHQVTQMGQEVILRCVPISNHLYFYWYRQILGQKVEFLVSFYNNEISEKSEIFDDQFSVERPDGSNFTLKIRSTKLEDSAMYFCASSEVPDFSYEQYFGPGTRLTVT.

The V call is TRBV29-1, the J call TRBJ2-1, with a possible D match to TRBD2 (5 bases). CDR3 length equals 14 residues. Germline loops: CDR1 SQVTM, CDR2 ANQGSEA. V lost 6 bases to trimming and J lost 0 bases, with 12 bases between them. CDR3 sequence reads: CSVDGLPSYNEQFF. CDR3 nucleotides: TGCAGCGTCGATGGACTTCCCTCCTACAATGAGCAGTTCTTC.

The rearrangement joins TRBV27 to TRBJ2-7, with 11 bases aligning to TRBD1. Germline V lookup: CDR1 MNHEY, CDR2 SMNVEV (reference sequence). J was trimmed by 2 bases and V by 0 bases; bases with no gene match: 9. CDR3 length: 18 residues. CDR3 in DNA: TGTGCCAGCAGTTTATCGGGACAGGGGGTCCGGGGTCCCTACGAGCAGTACTTC. Translating gives CASSLSGQGVRGPYEQYF.

This chain joins TRBV5-8 and TRBJ2-1, with 12 positions matching TRBD2. The V gene end was trimmed by 2 bases and the J gene end by 6 bases; junction bases not matched to a gene: 6. The CDR3 is 16 amino acids. CDR1 is SGHTS, CDR2 YDEGEE, per germline. DNA for the CDR3: TGTGCCAGCAGCTTCCTAGCGGGGGGGCTAATCAATGAGCAGTTCTTC. Its translation: CASSFLAGGLINEQFF.

In regard to this clone: The same CDR3 also results from other DNA sequences found in this sample. The rearrangement uses TRBV20-1 and TRBJ2-7; possibly TRBD1 for D (5 bases). The CDR3 length is 11 residues. V lost 3 bases and J lost 4, with 7 bases in between. Germline CDR1 is DFQATT and CDR2 is SNEGSKA (reference sequence). CDR3 DNA: TGCAGTGCTAGGGGGCTTTACGAGCAGTACTTC. Its translation is CSARGLYEQYF.